This T cell receptor (beta chain) was obtained from a study of CD8+ T cells in alopecia areata. Treatment defined: oral pan-JAK inhibitor, 5-10 mg twice daily. This CDR3 has 14 amino acids. The V and J ends lost 3 bases and 1 base respectively, with 12 bases between them. From germline, CDR1 is GTSNPN and CDR2 SVGIG (reference sequence). TCR sequencing used cDNA made by reverse transcription of extracted RNA. Generated by immunoSEQ multiplex PCR, the TCRdb table keeps only in-frame clones and is missing some. The sample records about 120,000 clones, around 53% being singletons. Sequencing was performed on CD4+ T cells sorted from blood, taken at week 4, from a patient treated with tofacitinib. The source is a human donor with alopecia areata. The V call is TRBV30, the J call TRBJ1-1; no clear D. The CDR3 here is CAWSPGVRNTEAFF. The CDR3 DNA reads as TGTGCCTGGAGCCCTGGGGTCCGGAACACTGAAGCTTTCTTT.